These 26 T cell receptor beta chains were sequenced from one sample in a study of cytomegalovirus exposure and HLA in healthy donors. The primer mix had 60 Vbeta and 13 Jbeta primers. Assay: immunoSEQ multiplex PCR; the TCRdb copy retains only in-frame clones and omits some. The sample comprises nearly 200,000 clones, 82% of which are singletons, and approximately 0.098% rests with the top ten. Source material: PBMCs. All receptors derive from a boy younger than 10 in good health and CMV-seronegative.

The chain couples TRBV18 to TRBJ2-7; weak D call: TRBD2 (5 bases). The CDR3 consists of 12 residues. Trimming took off 6 bases at V and 6 bases at J, with 12 bases between the two ends. Germline loops: CDR1 KGHSH, CDR2 LQKENI. CDR3 sequence reads: CASSTEGLEQYF. The CDR3 DNA reads TGTGCCAGCTCGACCGAGGGTCTCGAGCAGTACTTC.

V gene TRBV12-2 combines with J gene TRBJ1-2; the table's D call, TRBD1, was not checked against the DNA. TRBV12-2 constitutes a pseudogene. The CDR3 runs to 15 residues. The CDR3 here is CASRLSFQNIYGYTF. The CDR3 DNA reads as TGTGCAAGTCGCTTAAGTTTCCAGAACATATATGGCTACACCTTC.

This clone showed up just once. This chain uses TRBV4-1 with TRBJ1-2; a weak D match, TRBD1 (5 bases). V gave up 0 bases and J gave up 8 bases, with 10 bases separating them. Germline V gives CDR1 MGHRA, CDR2 YSYEKL. The CDR3 has 13 residues. The CDR3 spells CASSQDAGYGYTF. The CDR3 coding sequence is TGCGCCAGCAGCCAAGATGCAGGGTACGGCTACACCTTC.

Only one count was recorded for this clone. This sequence joins TRBV7-8 and TRBJ1-3, with TRBD1 identical over 9 bases. Germline CDR1 reads SGHVS; CDR2 reads FQNEAQ. The CDR3 covers 16 residues. Trimming took 5 bases from V and 3 from J; bases not matched to a gene: 8. CDR3 loop: CASSPRTGAGGNTIYF. The CDR3 nucleotides are TGTGCCAGCAGCCCTAGGACAGGGGCGGGTGGAAACACCATATATTTT.

The chain employs TRBV23-1 and TRBJ1-1; the D is unclear. TRBV23-1 is filed as an ORF, its function uncertain. V lost 0 bases and J 5 bases, leaving 10 bases between the germline ends. The CDR3 loop spans 14 amino acids. CDR3 in amino acids: CASSQSFGRTEAFF. CDR3 coding DNA: TGCGCCAGCAGTCAATCGTTCGGGAGGACTGAAGCTTTCTTT.

The J gene is TRBJ2-1, the V gene TRBV9; TRBD2 aligns across 15 bases. Trimming cost V 4 bases and J 7 bases; bases outside gene matches: 6. The CDR3 runs to 16 residues. Looked up from germline, CDR1 is SGDLS and CDR2 is YYNGEE. CDR3 region: CASSLGTSGGLNEQFF. In DNA, the CDR3 is TGTGCCAGCAGCCTTGGGACTAGCGGGGGGTTAAATGAGCAGTTCTTC. The full variable domain, completed using reference TRBV9 and TRBJ2-1, is DSGVTQTPKHLITATGQRVTLRCSPRSGDLSVYWYQQSLDQGLQFLIQYYNGEERAKGNILERFSAQQFPDLHSELNLSSLELGDSALYFCASSLGTSGGLNEQFFGPGTRLTVL.

The chain combines TRBV4-1 with TRBJ2-5; tentatively, D is TRBD2 (6 bases). V shed 4 bases and J shed 1 base, with 13 bases lying between them. CDR3 length: 15 residues. The germline V gene has CDR1 MGHRA and CDR2 YSYEKL. CDR3 residues: CASSPRGLPQETQYF. CDR3 nucleotide sequence: TGCGCCAGCAGCCCAAGGGGACTTCCCCAAGAGACCCAGTACTTC.

This clone was recorded only once. V usage is TRBV5-1 and J usage is TRBJ2-7, with 9 bases identical to TRBD1. CDR3 length: 11 residues. Trimming took 8 bases from V and 9 from J; bases not matched to a gene: 6. Germline V CDR1 and CDR2: SGHRS, YFSETQ. This CDR3 reads CASRQGELQYF. DNA of the CDR3: TGCGCCAGTAGACAGGGGGAGTTGCAGTACTTC. The full variable domain, in which reference TRBV5-1 and TRBJ2-7 provide the parts outside the CDR3, is KAGVTQTPRYLIKTRGQQVTLSCSPISGHRSVSWYQQTPGQGLQFLFEYFSETQRNKGNFPGRFSGRQFSNSRSEMNVSTLELGDSALYLCASRQGELQYFGPGTRLTVT.

The CDR3 region has the DNA TGTGCCAGTACGCGTAGCGGGGGGGCAGAGACCCAGTACTTC. This sequence encodes CASTRSGGAETQYF. The chain combines TRBV19 with TRBJ2-5, with 11 bases identical to TRBD2. Germline V gene data show CDR1 as LNHDA and CDR2 as SQIVND (reference sequence). After removal of 7 bases from V and 4 bases from J, the junction contained 5 bases not matched to a gene. This CDR3 has 14 amino acids.

The gene calls are TRBV7-9 and TRBJ2-1; 7 bases are shared with TRBD2. CDR1 and CDR2 from the germline V gene are SEHNR and FQNEAQ (reference sequence). Unmatched junction bases numbered 6, after V lost 5 bases and J lost 5 bases. This CDR3 is built from 14 residues. CDR3 sequence: CASSQSTSHNEQFF. The CDR3 region has the DNA TGTGCCAGCAGCCAATCGACTAGCCACAATGAGCAGTTCTTC.

The rearrangement links TRBV5-1 to TRBJ1-2; D is uncertain. Trimming cost V 4 bases and J 2 bases, with 15 bases left between them. The CDR3 has 15 amino acids. Germline V gene lookup returns CDR1 SGHRS and CDR2 YFSETQ. The CDR3 nucleotides read TGCGCCAGCAGCCCTCCGAAGGTCGGGAACTATGGCTACACCTTC. The encoded protein is CASSPPKVGNYGYTF.

The chain couples TRBV4-3 to TRBJ2-5, with D maybe TRBD2 (6 bases). Trimming took off 4 bases at V and 9 bases at J, with 15 bases between the two ends. Germline V gene sequence: CDR1 LGHNA, CDR2 YSLEER. The CDR3 length is 13 residues. The DNA for the CDR3 is TGCGCCAGCAGCCTCGCTTTAGCGGAGCCCCAGTACTTC. Translated, it gives CASSLALAEPQYF.

The rearrangement joins TRBV18 to TRBJ1-1; no firm D call. V dropped 6 bases and J dropped 4 bases, with 15 bases sitting between them. CDR1 KGHSH and CDR2 LQKENI come from the germline V gene. The CDR3 consists of 14 residues. The DNA for the CDR3 is TGTGCCAGCTCCACCACGGAGGGCAGCACTGAAGCTTTCTTT. As protein: CASSTTEGSTEAFF. The full variable domain, its missing parts supplied by reference TRBV18 and TRBJ1-1, is NAGVMQNPRHLVRRRGQEARLRCSPMKGHSHVYWYRQLPEEGLKFMVYLQKENIIDESGMPKERFSAEFPKEGPSILRIQQVVRGDSAAYFCASSTTEGSTEAFFGQGTRLTVV.

This chain uses TRBV4-1 with TRBJ1-4; no firm D call. Germline V gives CDR1 MGHRA, CDR2 YSYEKL. The CDR3 extends over 16 amino acids. Between the trimmed V and J ends, which lost 4 bases and 8 bases, there was a span of 20 bases. CDR3 residues: CASSPPRLLVREKLFF. CDR3 in DNA: TGCGCCAGCAGCCCCCCAAGACTACTGGTACGGGAAAAACTGTTTTTT.

The rearrangement uses TRBV6-5 and TRBJ1-1; the match to TRBD1 covers 9 bases. CDR1 MNHEY and CDR2 SVGAGI come from the germline V gene. After removal of 7 bases from V and 3 bases from J, the junction contained 6 bases not matched to a gene. This CDR3 is built from 14 residues. In nucleotides, the CDR3 is TGTGCCAGCACCCCGGACAGGGGCGACACTGAAGCTTTCTTT. It yields the protein CASTPDRGDTEAFF.

V is TRBV6-1 and J is TRBJ1-5, with TRBD1 as a possible D gene (5 bases). Trimming removed 6 bases from V and 0 bases from J, with 9 bases in between. This CDR3 is 14 amino acids long. Germline CDR1 and CDR2: MNHNS and SASEGT. The CDR3 region is CASRRGYSNQPQHF. In DNA, the CDR3 is TGTGCCAGCAGAAGGGGTTATAGCAATCAGCCCCAGCATTTT.

The gene calls are TRBV19 and TRBJ1-5, with D possibly matching TRBD1 (6 bases). Trimming took 5 bases from V and 1 from J, leaving 15 bases between them. The CDR3 runs to 16 residues. Germline-derived CDR1 and CDR2 are LNHDA and SQIVND (reference sequence). Here the CDR3 reads CASSVGQGYSNQPQHF. In nucleotides, the CDR3 is TGTGCCAGTAGTGTCGGCCAGGGGTACAGCAATCAGCCCCAGCATTTT.

CDR3 bases: TGTGCCAGCAGCCCGGTCGGGGGACAGGGGGCCTACGAGCAGTACTTC. Encoded protein: CASSPVGGQGAYEQYF. The chain recombines TRBV7-2 with TRBJ2-7; TRBD1 agrees at 11 bases. J was trimmed by 2 bases and V by 5 bases; bases with no gene match: 8. The CDR3 is 16 residues long. Germline V gene lookup returns CDR1 SGHTA and CDR2 FQGNSA.

The V call is TRBV5-6, the J call TRBJ2-6; TRBD1 is a possible D gene (5 bases). The CDR3 sequence is 17 residues long. V was trimmed by 2 bases and J by 1 base, leaving 13 bases between them. Germline assignment: CDR1 SGHDT and CDR2 YYEEEE. CDR3 in DNA: TGTGCCAGCAGCTTAAGGGGAAACTCGTCTGGGGCCAACGTCCTGACTTTC. This translates into CASSLRGNSSGANVLTF.

Details on this clone: One junction end disagrees with the germline gene, perhaps due to a read error. The chain recombines TRBV7-9 with TRBJ2-3; TRBD1 is a possible D gene (5 bases). The CDR3 contains 13 residues. The germline CDR1 and CDR2 sequences are SEHNR and FQNEAQ (reference sequence). The CDR3 sequence: CSSSPQGTDTQYF. CDR3 sequence (DNA): TGTTCCAGCAGCCCCCAGGGTACAGATACGCAGTATTTT.

This rearrangement joins TRBV9 to TRBJ2-3; the match to TRBD2 covers 7 bases. The CDR3 runs 15 residues. Trimming at V came to 3 bases and at J to 5 bases, leaving 9 bases not matched to a gene. Germline CDR1 and CDR2: SGDLS and YYNGEE. CDR3 in amino acids: CASSAQLGGGDTQYF. The CDR3, as DNA: TGTGCCAGCAGCGCCCAACTGGGGGGGGGAGATACGCAGTATTTT.

This sequence joins TRBV23-1 and TRBJ1-1, with D perhaps TRBD1 (6 bases). Being an ORF, TRBV23-1 has a function that is uncertain. CDR3 size: 16 residues. Trimming took off 3 bases at V and 7 bases at J, with 21 bases between the two ends. DNA of the CDR3: TGCGCCAGCAGTCATTATCAAGGGCCTGGGGGCCGTGAAGCTTTCTTT. Translated: CASSHYQGPGGREAFF.

The chain links TRBV19 to TRBJ1-6, with D unclear. The CDR3 contains 15 residues. Germline V lookup: CDR1 LNHDA, CDR2 SQIVND (reference sequence). V lost 7 bases and J lost 8, with 18 bases in between. Written as DNA, the CDR3 is TGTGCCAGTAAATCCGGGCCTCTCGGGGATTCACCCCTCCACTTT. Amino acids: CASKSGPLGDSPLHF.

V gene TRBV29-1 combines with J gene TRBJ2-5, with 11 positions matching TRBD2. The CDR3 consists of 16 residues. V lost 3 bases to trimming and J lost 2 bases; unmatched junction nucleotides: 8. The germline V gene encodes CDR1 SQVTM and CDR2 ANQGSEA. CDR3 in DNA: TGCAGCGTTGATGGGACTAGCGGCCACTTACAAGAGACCCAGTACTTC. Amino acid sequence: CSVDGTSGHLQETQYF.

About this clone: The same CDR3 is also encoded by other DNA sequences in this sample. The V call is TRBV19, the J call TRBJ1-2, with unresolved D. Trimming removed 2 bases from V and 4 bases from J, with 5 bases in between. This CDR3 region has 12 residues. The V gene's germline CDR1 is LNHDA and CDR2 SQIVND (reference sequence). This CDR3 is CASSIRSYGYTF. The DNA for the CDR3 is TGTGCCAGTAGTATACGGAGCTATGGCTACACCTTC.

J is TRBJ2-7 and V is TRBV5-1, with TRBD2 identical over 8 bases. V lost 0 bases, J lost 7 bases, and 9 bases stayed unmatched. The CDR3 runs 15 residues. Looked up from germline, CDR1 is SGHRS and CDR2 is YFSETQ. The CDR3 is CASSLGGLVTWEQYF. CDR3 sequence (DNA): TGCGCCAGCAGCTTGGGGGGACTAGTAACATGGGAGCAGTACTTC.